This TCR beta chain came from a study of technical replicates of blood from several donors. Clones were read by immunoSEQ multiplex PCR, and TCRdb kept only the in-frame ones, dropping some. The data hold some 48,000 clones, with about 96% observed a single time. The CDR3 sequence is 16 residues long. Trimming removed 2 bases from V and 4 bases from J; junction bases left unmatched: 8. Germline V gives CDR1 SNHLY, CDR2 FYNNEI. The rearrangement links TRBV2 to TRBJ2-7; 10 nucleotides match TRBD1. This sequence was found in a human donor in good health. Specimen: T cells isolated from PBMCs. This CDR3 is CASSEQTGGTFYEQYF. CDR3 DNA sequence: TGTGCCAGCAGTGAACAGACAGGGGGCACTTTTTACGAGCAGTACTTC.